This T cell receptor (beta chain) was captured in a study of T cells in Graves' hyperthyroidism and ophthalmopathy. For the study at large: Peripheral blood was collected at initial diagnosis, before any treatment.

Many counts were recorded for this clonotype. Researchers amplified the TCR beta CDR3 regions from RNA transcripts. The TCR CDR3 was amplified in a first-round RT-PCR using the HTBI primer set. MiXCR, applied by TCRdb to the multiplex PCR reads, yields one record per CDR3 protein. In the table there are 640,000 or so distinct CDR3 sequences, about 15% of which are singletons. V was clipped by 0 bases and J by 7 bases, with 12 bases between them. The CDR3 is 14 residues long. The germline gives CDR1 SEHNR, CDR2 FQNEAQ (reference sequence). Disease duration was under 3 months in the ophthalmopathy patients, who also had a Clinical Activity Score of at least 3 and a NOSPECS grade of at least 4. The authors took PBMCs from roughly 10 ml fresh peripheral blood.

The TCR was taken from a woman in her thirties or forties with Graves' ophthalmopathy. The chain joins TRBV7-9 to TRBJ1-1, with D perhaps matching TRBD1 (6 bases). The sequencing input was blood. The CDR3 nucleotides are TGTGCCAGCAGCTTAGCTCAGGGGCGCTTTGAAGCTTTCTTT. Encoded protein: CASSLAQGRFEAFF.